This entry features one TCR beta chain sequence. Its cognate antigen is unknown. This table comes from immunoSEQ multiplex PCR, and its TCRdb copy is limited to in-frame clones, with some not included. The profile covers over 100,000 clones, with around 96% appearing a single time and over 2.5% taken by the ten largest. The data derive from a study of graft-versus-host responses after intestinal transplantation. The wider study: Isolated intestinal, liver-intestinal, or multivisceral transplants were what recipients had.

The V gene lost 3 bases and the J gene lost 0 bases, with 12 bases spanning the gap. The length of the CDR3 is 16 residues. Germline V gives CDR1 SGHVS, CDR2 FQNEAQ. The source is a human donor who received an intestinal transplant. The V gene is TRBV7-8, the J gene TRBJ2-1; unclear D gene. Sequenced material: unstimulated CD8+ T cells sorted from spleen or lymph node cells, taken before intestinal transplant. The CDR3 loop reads CASSFKAMSSYNEQFF. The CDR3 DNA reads TGTGCCAGCAGCTTTAAAGCGATGAGCTCCTACAATGAGCAGTTCTTC. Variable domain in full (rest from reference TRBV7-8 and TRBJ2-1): GAGVSQSPRYKVAKRGQDVALRCDPISGHVSLFWYQQALGQGPEFLTYFQNEAQLDKSGLPSDRFFAERPEGSVSTLKIQRTQQEDSAVYLCASSFKAMSSYNEQFFGPGTRLTVL.